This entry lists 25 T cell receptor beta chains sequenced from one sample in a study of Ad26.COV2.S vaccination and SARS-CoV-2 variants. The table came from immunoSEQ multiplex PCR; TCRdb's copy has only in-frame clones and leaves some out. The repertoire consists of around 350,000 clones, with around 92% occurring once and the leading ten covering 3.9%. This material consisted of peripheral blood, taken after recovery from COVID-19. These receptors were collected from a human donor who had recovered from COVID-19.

The CDR3 spells CASSPTWGRTNYGYTF. CDR3 nucleotides: TGTGCCAGCTCACCCACCTGGGGCCGCACTAACTATGGCTACACCTTC. The chain has TRBV18 and TRBJ1-2; tentative D call: TRBD1 (5 bases). The germline V gene encodes CDR1 KGHSH and CDR2 LQKENI. The CDR3 totals 16 residues. Deletions cut 3 bases from V and 0 bases from J, with 14 bases between. Full variable domain (remainder filled in from reference TRBV18 and TRBJ1-2): NAGVMQNPRHLVRRRGQEARLRCSPMKGHSHVYWYRQLPEEGLKFMVYLQKENIIDESGMPKERFSAEFPKEGPSILRIQQVVRGDSAAYFCASSPTWGRTNYGYTFGSGTRLTVV.

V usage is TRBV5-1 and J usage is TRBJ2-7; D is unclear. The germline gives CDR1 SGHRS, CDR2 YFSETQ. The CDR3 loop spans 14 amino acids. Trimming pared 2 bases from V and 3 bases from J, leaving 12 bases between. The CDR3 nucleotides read TGCGCCAGCAGCTTTGACCAGGATTACTACGAGCAGTACTTC. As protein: CASSFDQDYYEQYF.

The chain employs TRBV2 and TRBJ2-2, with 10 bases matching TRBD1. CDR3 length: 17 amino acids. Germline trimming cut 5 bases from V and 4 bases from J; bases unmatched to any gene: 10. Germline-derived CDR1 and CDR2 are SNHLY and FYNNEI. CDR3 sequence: CASSPQDRGVGTGELFF. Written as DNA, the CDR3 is TGTGCCAGCAGTCCCCAGGACAGGGGGGTAGGCACCGGGGAGCTGTTTTTT.

The CDR3 DNA reads as TGTGCCAGCAGCGTAGGCGGGGGCTGGGGAACTGAAGCTTTCTTT. It codes for CASSVGGGWGTEAFF. This chain connects TRBV9 to TRBJ1-1; D may be TRBD1 (6 bases). Germline values: CDR1 SGDLS, CDR2 YYNGEE. CDR3 size: 15 residues. The V and J ends lost 0 bases and 5 bases respectively, with 14 bases between them.

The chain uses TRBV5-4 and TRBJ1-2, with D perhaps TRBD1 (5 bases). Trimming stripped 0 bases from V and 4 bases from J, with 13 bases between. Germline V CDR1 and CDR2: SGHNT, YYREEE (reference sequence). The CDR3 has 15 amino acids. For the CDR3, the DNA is TGTGCCAGCAGCTTGGCTTTAGGGGTCCCCTATGGCTACACCTTC. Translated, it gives CASSLALGVPYGYTF.

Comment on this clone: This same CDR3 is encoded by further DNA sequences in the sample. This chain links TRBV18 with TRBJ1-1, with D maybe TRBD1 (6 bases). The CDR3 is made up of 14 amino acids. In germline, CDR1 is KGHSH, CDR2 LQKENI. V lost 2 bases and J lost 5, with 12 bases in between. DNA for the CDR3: TGTGCCAGCTCACCAAAGGGGGGTCGAACTGAAGCTTTCTTT. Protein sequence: CASSPKGGRTEAFF.

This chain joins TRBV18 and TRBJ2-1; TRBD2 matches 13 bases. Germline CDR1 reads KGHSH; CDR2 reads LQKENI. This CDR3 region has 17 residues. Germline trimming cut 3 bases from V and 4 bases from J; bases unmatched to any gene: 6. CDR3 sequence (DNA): TGTGCCAGCTCACCGGTTTGGACTAGCGGGGGTTACAATGAGCAGTTCTTC. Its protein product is CASSPVWTSGGYNEQFF.

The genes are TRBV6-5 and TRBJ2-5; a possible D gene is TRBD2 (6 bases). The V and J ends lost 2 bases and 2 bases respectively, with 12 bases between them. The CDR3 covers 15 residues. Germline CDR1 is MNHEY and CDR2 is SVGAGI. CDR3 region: CASSYRAGPQETQYF. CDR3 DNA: TGTGCCAGCAGTTACAGGGCGGGGCCGCAAGAGACCCAGTACTTC.

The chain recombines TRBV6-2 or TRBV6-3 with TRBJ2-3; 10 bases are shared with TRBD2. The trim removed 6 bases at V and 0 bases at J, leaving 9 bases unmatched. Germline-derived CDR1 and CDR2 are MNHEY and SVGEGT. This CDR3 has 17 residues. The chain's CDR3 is CASSPIRTSGSTDTQYF. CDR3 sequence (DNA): TGTGCCAGCAGCCCCATTAGGACTAGCGGTAGCACAGATACGCAGTATTTT.

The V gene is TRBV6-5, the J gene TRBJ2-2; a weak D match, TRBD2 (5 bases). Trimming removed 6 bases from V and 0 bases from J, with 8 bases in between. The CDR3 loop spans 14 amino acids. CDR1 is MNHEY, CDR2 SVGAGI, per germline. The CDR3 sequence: CASRTGTNTGELFF. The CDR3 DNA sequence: TGTGCCAGCAGAACGGGGACGAACACCGGGGAGCTGTTTTTT.

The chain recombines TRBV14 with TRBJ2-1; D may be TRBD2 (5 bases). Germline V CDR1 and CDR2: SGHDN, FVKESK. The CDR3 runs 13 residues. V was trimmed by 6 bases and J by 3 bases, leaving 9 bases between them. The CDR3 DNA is TGTGCCAGCAGGGGGAGAGACTACAATGAGCAGTTCTTC. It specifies CASRGRDYNEQFF.

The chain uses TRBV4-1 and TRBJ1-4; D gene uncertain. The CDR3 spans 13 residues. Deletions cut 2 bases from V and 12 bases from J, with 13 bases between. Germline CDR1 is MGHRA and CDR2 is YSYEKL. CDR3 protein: CASSQTPLTELFF. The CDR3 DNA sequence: TGCGCCAGCAGCCAAACGCCCCTTACGGAACTGTTTTTT.

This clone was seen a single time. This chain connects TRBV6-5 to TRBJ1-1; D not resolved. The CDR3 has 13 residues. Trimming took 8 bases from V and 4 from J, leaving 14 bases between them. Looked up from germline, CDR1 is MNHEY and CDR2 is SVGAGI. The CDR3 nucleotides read TGTGCCAGCTCTGGACGGTCGGGCACTGAAGCTTTCTTT. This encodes CASSGRSGTEAFF.

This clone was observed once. CDR3 sequence: CASSVLTLGEQYF. The CDR3 coding sequence is TGTGCCAGCAGCGTTTTGACCCTCGGCGAGCAGTACTTC. The chain joins TRBV9 to TRBJ2-7; D not resolved. Germline assignment: CDR1 SGDLS and CDR2 YYNGEE. V was clipped by 2 bases and J by 6 bases, with 12 bases between them. This CDR3 contains 13 residues.

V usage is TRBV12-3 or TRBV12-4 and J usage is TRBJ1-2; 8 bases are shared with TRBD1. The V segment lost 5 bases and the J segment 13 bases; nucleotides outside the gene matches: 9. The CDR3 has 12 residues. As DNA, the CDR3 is TGTGCCAGCAGTCAGGGGGCCCGGCAATGCACCTTC. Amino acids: CASSQGARQCTF.

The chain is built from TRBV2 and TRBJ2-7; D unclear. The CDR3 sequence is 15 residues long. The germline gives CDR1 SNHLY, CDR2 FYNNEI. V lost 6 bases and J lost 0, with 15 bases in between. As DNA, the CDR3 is TGTGCCAGCAGAACCGACAAGTCCCACTCCTACGAGCAGTACTTC. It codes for CASRTDKSHSYEQYF.

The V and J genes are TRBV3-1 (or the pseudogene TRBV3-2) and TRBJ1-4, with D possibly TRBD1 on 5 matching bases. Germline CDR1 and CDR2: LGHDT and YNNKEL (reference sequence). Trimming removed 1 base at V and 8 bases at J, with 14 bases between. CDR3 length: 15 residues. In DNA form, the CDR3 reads TGTGCCAGCAGCCAAGGGGACTGGCGTAGGGAAAAACTGTTTTTT. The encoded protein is CASSQGDWRREKLFF.

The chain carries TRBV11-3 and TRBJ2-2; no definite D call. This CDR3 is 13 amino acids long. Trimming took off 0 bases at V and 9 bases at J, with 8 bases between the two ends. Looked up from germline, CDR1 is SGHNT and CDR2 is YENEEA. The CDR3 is CASSLEPPRELFF. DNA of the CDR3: TGTGCCAGCAGCTTAGAGCCCCCGAGGGAGCTGTTTTTT.

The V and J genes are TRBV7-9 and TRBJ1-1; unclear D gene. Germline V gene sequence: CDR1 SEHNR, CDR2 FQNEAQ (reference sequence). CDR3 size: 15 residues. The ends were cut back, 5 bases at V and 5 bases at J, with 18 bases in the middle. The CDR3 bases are TGTGCCAGCAGCGCCCTGAGTGGAGGTGGAACTGAAGCTTTCTTT. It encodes CASSALSGGGTEAFF.

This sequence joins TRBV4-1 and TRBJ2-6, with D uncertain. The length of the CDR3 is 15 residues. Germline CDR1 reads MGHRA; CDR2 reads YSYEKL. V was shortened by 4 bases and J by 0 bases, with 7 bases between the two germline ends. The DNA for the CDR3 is TGCGCCAGCAGCCCTCATCTCTCTGGGGCCAACGTCCTGACTTTC. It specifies CASSPHLSGANVLTF.

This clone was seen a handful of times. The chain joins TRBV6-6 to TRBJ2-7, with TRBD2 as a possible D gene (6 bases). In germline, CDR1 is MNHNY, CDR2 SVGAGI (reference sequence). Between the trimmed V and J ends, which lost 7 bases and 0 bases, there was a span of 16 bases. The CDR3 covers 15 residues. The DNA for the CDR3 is TGTGCCAGCATCCTCCAGGAGGGGAGCTCCTACGAGCAGTACTTC. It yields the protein CASILQEGSSYEQYF.

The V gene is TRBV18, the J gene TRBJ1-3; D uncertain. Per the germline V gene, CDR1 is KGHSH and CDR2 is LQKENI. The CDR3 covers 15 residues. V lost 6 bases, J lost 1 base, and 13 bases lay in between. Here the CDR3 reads CASSRLYPSGNTIYF. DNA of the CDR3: TGTGCCAGCTCGCGACTTTACCCATCTGGAAACACCATATATTTT.

CDR3 nucleotide sequence: TGCGCCAGCAGCCTCCGAGGTACTAGCGCGACAGATACGCAGTATTTT. The encoded protein is CASSLRGTSATDTQYF. This sequence joins TRBV4-1 and TRBJ2-3, with 7 bases matching TRBD2. The germline V gene has CDR1 MGHRA and CDR2 YSYEKL. The V and J ends lost 4 bases and 3 bases, in that order; junction bases with no gene match: 10. This CDR3 is built from 16 residues.

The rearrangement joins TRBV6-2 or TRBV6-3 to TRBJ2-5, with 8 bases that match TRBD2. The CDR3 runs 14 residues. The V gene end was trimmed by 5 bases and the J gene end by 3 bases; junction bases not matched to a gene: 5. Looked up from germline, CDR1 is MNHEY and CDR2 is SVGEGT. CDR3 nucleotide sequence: TGTGCCAGCAGTCCCGGGGGGGCCGAAGAGACCCAGTACTTC. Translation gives CASSPGGAEETQYF.

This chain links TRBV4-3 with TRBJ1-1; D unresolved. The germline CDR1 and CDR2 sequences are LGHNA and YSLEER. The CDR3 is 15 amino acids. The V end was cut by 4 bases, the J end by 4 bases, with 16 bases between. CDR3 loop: CASSLYGREGTEAFF. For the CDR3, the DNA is TGCGCCAGCAGCCTTTACGGTAGGGAGGGCACTGAAGCTTTCTTT.